This T cell receptor (beta chain) was captured in a study of T cells in Graves' hyperthyroidism and ophthalmopathy. Study details: At the time of initial diagnosis and before any treatment, peripheral blood was collected.

The CDR3 regions of TCR beta were amplified from RNA transcripts. Initially, a first-round RT-PCR of the TCR CDR3 employed the HTBI primer set. TCRdb reprocessed the multiplex PCR reads via MiXCR and lists one record per CDR3 protein. The table has approximately 380,000 distinct CDR3 sequences, approximately 18% seen once. Germline CDR1 and CDR2: MGHRA and YSYEKL. This CDR3 spans 15 amino acids. J was trimmed by 0 bases and V by 2 bases; bases with no gene match: 1. This clonotype occurred a few times. This sequence originates from a man aged 18 to 29 with Graves' ophthalmopathy. The chain joins TRBV4-1 to TRBJ1-3; 7 bases are a match to TRBD1. The material sequenced was blood. CDR3 loop: CASSQRQGSGNTIYF. As DNA, the CDR3 is TGCGCCAGCAGCCAACGACAGGGCTCTGGAAACACCATATATTTT.